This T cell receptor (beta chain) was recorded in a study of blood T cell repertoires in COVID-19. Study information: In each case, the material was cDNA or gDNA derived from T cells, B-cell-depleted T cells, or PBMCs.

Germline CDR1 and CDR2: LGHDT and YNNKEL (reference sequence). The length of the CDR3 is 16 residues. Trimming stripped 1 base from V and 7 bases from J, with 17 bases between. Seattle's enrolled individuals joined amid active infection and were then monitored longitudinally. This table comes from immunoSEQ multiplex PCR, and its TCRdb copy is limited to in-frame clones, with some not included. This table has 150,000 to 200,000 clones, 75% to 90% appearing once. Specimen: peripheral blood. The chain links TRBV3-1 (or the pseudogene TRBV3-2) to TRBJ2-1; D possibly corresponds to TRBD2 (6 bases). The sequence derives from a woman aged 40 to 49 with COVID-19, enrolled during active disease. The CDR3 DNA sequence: TGTGCCAGCAGCCAAGTGTCGGGACTCCCAGGGAATGAGCAGTTCTTC. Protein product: CASSQVSGLPGNEQFF.